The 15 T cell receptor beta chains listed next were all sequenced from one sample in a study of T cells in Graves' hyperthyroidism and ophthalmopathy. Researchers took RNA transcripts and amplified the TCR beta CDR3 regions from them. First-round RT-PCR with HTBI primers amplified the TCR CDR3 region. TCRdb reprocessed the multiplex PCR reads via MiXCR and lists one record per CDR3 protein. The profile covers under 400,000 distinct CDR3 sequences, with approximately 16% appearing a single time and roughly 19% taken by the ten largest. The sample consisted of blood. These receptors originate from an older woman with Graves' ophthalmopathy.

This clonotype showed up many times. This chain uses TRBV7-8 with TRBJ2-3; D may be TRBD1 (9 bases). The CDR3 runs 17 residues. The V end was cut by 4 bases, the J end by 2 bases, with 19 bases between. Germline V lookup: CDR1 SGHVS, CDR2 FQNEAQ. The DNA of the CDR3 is TGTGCCAGCAGCTGGGCGGGGGGACAGGGATCCACAGATACGCAGTATTTT. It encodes CASSWAGGQGSTDTQYF.

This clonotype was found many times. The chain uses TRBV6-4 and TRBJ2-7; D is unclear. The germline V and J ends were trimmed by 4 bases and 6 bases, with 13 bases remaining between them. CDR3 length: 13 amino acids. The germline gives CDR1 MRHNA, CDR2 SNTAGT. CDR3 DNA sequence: TGTGCCAGCAGTGGGGGTGGAAGAGTCGAGCAGTACTTC. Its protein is CASSGGGRVEQYF.

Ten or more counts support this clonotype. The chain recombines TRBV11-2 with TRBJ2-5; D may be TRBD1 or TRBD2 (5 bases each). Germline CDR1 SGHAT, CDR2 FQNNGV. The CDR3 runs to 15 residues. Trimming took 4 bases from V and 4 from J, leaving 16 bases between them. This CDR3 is CASSSQARRRETQYF. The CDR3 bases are TGTGCCAGCAGCTCACAGGCGCGGAGGCGAGAGACCCAGTACTTC.

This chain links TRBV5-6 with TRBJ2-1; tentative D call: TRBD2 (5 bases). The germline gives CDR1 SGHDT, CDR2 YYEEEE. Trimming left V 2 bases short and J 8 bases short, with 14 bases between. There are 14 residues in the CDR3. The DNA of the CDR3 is TGTGCCAGCAGCTTCTCCCCGGGAAGCGATGAGCAGTTCTTC. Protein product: CASSFSPGSDEQFF.

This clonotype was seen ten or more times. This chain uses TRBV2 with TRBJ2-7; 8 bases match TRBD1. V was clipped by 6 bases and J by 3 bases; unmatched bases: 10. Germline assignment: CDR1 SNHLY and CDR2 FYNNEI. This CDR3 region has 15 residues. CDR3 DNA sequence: TGTGCCAGCAGGTCGCATCGGACAGGGCACTACGAGCAGTACTTC. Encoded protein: CASRSHRTGHYEQYF.

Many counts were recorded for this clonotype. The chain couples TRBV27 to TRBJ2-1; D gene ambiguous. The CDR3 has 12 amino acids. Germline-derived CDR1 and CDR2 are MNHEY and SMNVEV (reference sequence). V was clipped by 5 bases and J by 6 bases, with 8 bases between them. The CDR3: CASSPRSNEQFF. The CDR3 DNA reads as TGTGCCAGCAGTCCCCGAAGCAATGAGCAGTTCTTC.

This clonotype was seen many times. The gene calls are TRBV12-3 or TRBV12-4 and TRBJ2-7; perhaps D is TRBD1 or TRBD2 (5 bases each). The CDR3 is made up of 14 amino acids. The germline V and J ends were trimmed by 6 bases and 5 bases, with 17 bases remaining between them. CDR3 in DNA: TGTGCCAGCAGCCCTCTTCGGGGCCTGGACGAGCAGTACTTC. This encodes CASSPLRGLDEQYF.

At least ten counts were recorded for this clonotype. CDR3 in amino acids: CASSYLGGSGETQYF. For the CDR3, the DNA is TGTGCCAGCAGCTACCTCGGCGGGTCGGGAGAGACCCAGTACTTC. This chain joins TRBV7-2 and TRBJ2-5, with a tentative D call TRBD2 (5 bases). Trimming shortened V by 4 bases and J by 4 bases, and 16 bases separated the two germline ends. Germline V CDR1 and CDR2: SGHTA, FQGNSA. This CDR3 has 15 residues.

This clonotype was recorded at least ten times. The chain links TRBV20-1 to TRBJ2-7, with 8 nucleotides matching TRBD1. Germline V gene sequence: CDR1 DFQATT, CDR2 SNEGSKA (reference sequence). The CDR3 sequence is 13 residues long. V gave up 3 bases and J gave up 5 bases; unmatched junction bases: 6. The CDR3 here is CSARKGQVNEQYF. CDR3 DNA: TGCAGTGCTAGGAAGGGACAGGTGAACGAGCAGTACTTC.

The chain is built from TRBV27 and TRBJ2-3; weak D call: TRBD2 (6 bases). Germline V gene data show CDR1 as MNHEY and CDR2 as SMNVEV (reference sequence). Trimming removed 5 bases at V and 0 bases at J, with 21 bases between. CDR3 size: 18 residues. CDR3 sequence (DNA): TGTGCCAGCAGTCAACCCCCCGGGAGTAGCCCTAGCACAGATACGCAGTATTTT. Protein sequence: CASSQPPGSSPSTDTQYF.

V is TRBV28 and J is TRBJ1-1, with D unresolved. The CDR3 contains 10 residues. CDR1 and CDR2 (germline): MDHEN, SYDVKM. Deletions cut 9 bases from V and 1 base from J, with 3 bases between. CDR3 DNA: TGTGCCAGTTCGAACACTGAAGCTTTCTTT. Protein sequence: CASSNTEAFF. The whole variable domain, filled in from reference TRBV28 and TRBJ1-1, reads DVKVTQSSRYLVKRTGEKVFLECVQDMDHENMFWYRQDPGLGLRLIYFSYDVKMKEKGDIPEGYSVSREKKERFSLILESASTNQTSMYLCASSNTEAFFGQGTRLTVV.

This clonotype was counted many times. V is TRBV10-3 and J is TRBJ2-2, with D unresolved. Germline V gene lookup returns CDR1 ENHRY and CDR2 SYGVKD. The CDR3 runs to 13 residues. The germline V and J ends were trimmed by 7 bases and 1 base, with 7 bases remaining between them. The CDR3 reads CAINRGNTGELFF. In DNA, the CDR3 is TGTGCCATCAACCGAGGGAACACCGGGGAGCTGTTTTTT.

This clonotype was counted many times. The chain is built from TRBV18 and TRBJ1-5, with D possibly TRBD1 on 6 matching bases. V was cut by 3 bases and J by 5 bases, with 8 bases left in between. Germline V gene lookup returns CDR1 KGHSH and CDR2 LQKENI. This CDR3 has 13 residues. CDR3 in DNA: TGTGCCAGCTCACCGGGGGCCGATCAGCCCCAGCATTTT. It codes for CASSPGADQPQHF.

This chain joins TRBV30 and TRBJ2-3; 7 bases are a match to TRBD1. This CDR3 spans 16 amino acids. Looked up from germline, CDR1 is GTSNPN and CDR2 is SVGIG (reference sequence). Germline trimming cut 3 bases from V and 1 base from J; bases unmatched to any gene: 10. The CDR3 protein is CAWRTTGIRGTDTQYF. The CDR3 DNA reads TGTGCCTGGAGAACGACAGGGATTCGTGGCACAGATACGCAGTATTTT.

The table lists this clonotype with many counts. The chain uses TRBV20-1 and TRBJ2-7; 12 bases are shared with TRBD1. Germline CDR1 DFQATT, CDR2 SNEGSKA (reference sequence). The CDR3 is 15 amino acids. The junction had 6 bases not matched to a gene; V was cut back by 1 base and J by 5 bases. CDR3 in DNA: TGCAGTGCTAGAGTTATGGGACAGGGGGCACACGAGCAGTACTTC. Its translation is CSARVMGQGAHEQYF.